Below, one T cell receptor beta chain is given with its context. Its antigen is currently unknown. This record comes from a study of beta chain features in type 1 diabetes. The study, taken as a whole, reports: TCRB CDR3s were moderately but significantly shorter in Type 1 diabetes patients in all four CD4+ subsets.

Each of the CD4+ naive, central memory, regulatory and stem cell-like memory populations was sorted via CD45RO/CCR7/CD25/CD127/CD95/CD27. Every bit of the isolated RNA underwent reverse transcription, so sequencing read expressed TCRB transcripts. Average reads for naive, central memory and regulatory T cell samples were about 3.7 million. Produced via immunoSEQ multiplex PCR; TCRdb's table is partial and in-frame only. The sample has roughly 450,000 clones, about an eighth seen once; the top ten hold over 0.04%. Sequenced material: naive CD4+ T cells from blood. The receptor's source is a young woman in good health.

This CDR3 reads CASSLESPNQPQHF. The CDR3 DNA reads TGCGCCAGCAGCTTGGAGTCGCCGAATCAGCCCCAGCATTTT. This chain links TRBV5-1 with TRBJ1-5, with no clear D. Germline CDR1 and CDR2: SGHRS and YFSETQ. The CDR3 has 14 residues. Trimming shortened V by 0 bases and J by 4 bases, and 8 bases separated the two germline ends.